In this sample, the clone carrying this TCR beta chain turned up a few times. The sample comes from a study of T cell changes during pregnancy in multiple sclerosis. Measured with immunoSEQ multiplex PCR; TCRdb has only the in-frame clones, and not every one. In the table there are tens of thousands of clones, about nine tenths of which are singletons. This sample comprised CD4+ T cells from peripheral blood mononuclear cells, obtained after pregnancy. The clonotype was recovered from a female donor with multiple sclerosis, enrolled in a pregnancy study.

The CDR3 bases are TGTGCCATCAGCATCGACAGGGACAGGAGTGGCTACACCTTC. This encodes CAISIDRDRSGYTF. The chain combines TRBV10-3 with TRBJ1-2; TRBD1 matches at 8 bases. With V trimmed by 6 bases and J by 7 bases, 10 bases remained unmatched. Looked up from germline, CDR1 is ENHRY and CDR2 is SYGVKD. This CDR3 has 14 amino acids.